These T cell receptor beta chains were read from a single sample in a study of CD4 T cells in relation to SARS-CoV-2 and coronaviruses. The antigens these receptors bind are not known. Clones were read by immunoSEQ multiplex PCR, and TCRdb kept only the in-frame ones, dropping some. The table includes some 21,000 clones, 78% detected once. Sequenced sample: CD4+ T cells from PBMCs, cultured in vitro. These TCRs come from a human donor in good health. Each CDR3 is given with its conserved first and last residue. A D gene is named only where the DNA matches it firmly. Expanded clones are given a class, and other clones once, few, many or no size at all.

>TRBV27|TRBJ2-1|few|TRBD2
CASSPGTSGRNEQFF
TGTGCCAGCAGTCCGGGGACTAGCGGGAGGAATGAGCAGTTCTTC
>TRBV5-1|TRBJ2-5|once|-
CASSAEETQYF
TGCGCCAGCAGCGCCGAAGAGACCCAGTACTTC
>TRBV5-6|TRBJ1-3|-|-
CASSLSNSGNTIYF
TGTGCCAGCAGCTTGAGCAACTCTGGAAACACCATATATTTT
>TRBV5-5|TRBJ2-1|medium-sized|TRBD1
CASTRTGGSYEQFF
TGTGCCAGCACCCGGACAGGGGGAAGTTATGAGCAGTTCTTC
>TRBV7-3|TRBJ2-1|-|TRBD1
CASSLTWTGAQFF
TGTGCCAGCAGCTTAACCTGGACAGGGGCGCAGTTCTTC
>TRBV4-2|TRBJ1-4|few|-
CASSQDSAGRAEKLFF
TGTGCCAGCAGCCAAGATTCCGCCGGGAGGGCTGAAAAACTGTTTTTT
>TRBV12-3/TRBV12-4|TRBJ1-5|-|-
CASSRYSNQPQHF
TGTGCCAGCAGCCGATATAGCAATCAGCCCCAGCATTTT
>TRBV6-5|TRBJ2-7|-|-
CASSFGTKDEQYF
TGTGCCAGCAGTTTTGGGACCAAGGACGAGCAGTACTTC
>TRBV19|TRBJ2-1|once|-
CASSIDGTPYNEQFF
TGTGCCAGTAGTATAGACGGGACTCCATACAATGAGCAGTTCTTC
>TRBV11-2|TRBJ2-4|-|-
CASSLDRATKNIQYF
TGTGCCAGCAGCTTAGACAGGGCTACCAAAAACATTCAGTACTTC
>TRBV9|TRBJ2-7|-|-
CASSARTNYEQYF
TGTGCCAGCAGCGCCCGGACAAACTACGAGCAGTACTTC
>TRBV6-1|TRBJ2-2|few|-
CASSEGQSPGELFF
TGTGCCAGCAGTGAAGGACAGTCGCCCGGGGAGCTGTTTTTT
>TRBV10-3|TRBJ1-6|-|-
CAIRTEVNSPLHF
TGTGCCATCAGAACAGAAGTTAATTCACCCCTCCACTTT
>TRBV15|TRBJ1-5|large|-
CATSRVPGGNQPQHF
TGTGCCACCAGCAGAGTTCCCGGAGGCAATCAGCCCCAGCATTTT
>TRBV27|TRBJ1-2|-|-
CASSFEGRGGGYTF
TGTGCCAGCAGTTTCGAAGGCAGGGGAGGCGGCTACACCTTC
>TRBV6-5|TRBJ2-1|-|-
CASSFGPISYNEQFF
TGTGCCAGCAGTTTTGGCCCGATCTCCTACAATGAGCAGTTCTTC
>TRBV18|TRBJ2-3|-|-
CASSPPGFRPTDTQYF
TGTGCCAGCTCACCCCCAGGGTTTCGCCCCACAGATACGCAGTATTTT
>TRBV3-1/TRBV3-2|TRBJ1-2|-|TRBD1
CASSQRQGAMIYTF
TGTGCCAGCAGCCAAAGACAGGGGGCAATGATCTACACCTTC
>TRBV6-5|TRBJ2-3|-|-
CASSPTRPADTQYF
TGTGCCAGCAGTCCTACTAGGCCCGCAGATACGCAGTATTTT
>TRBV4-1|TRBJ1-3|-|-
CASSQGQSSGNTIYF
TGCGCCAGCAGCCAAGGACAGAGCTCTGGAAACACCATATATTTT
>TRBV5-1|TRBJ2-2|-|TRBD2
CASSLLAGVDTGELFF
TGCGCCAGCAGCCTGCTAGCGGGAGTCGACACCGGGGAGCTGTTTTTT
>TRBV18|TRBJ1-1|-|-
CASGGWMETEAFF
TGTGCCAGCGGGGGGTGGATGGAGACTGAAGCTTTCTTT
>TRBV5-4|TRBJ1-5|-|-
CASSMGGQGSNQPQHF
TGTGCCAGCAGCATGGGCGGGCAGGGTAGCAATCAGCCCCAGCATTTT
>TRBV5-1|TRBJ2-3|-|-
CASSLALGSTDTQYF
TGCGCCAGCAGCTTGGCTCTGGGGAGCACAGATACGCAGTATTTT
>TRBV18|TRBJ2-5|-|-
CASSQRPYGETQYF
TGTGCCAGCTCCCAAAGGCCCTACGGAGAGACCCAGTACTTC
>TRBV7-2|TRBJ2-2|few|-
CASSLGSGGRTGELFF
TGTGCCAGCAGCTTAGGCTCAGGGGGGCGAACAGGGGAGCTGTTTTTT
>TRBV12-3/TRBV12-4|TRBJ2-5|-|-
CASSLNVGETQYF
TGTGCCAGCTCGCTGAATGTTGGGGAGACCCAGTACTTC
>TRBV28|TRBJ2-1|-|-
CASSSPGAGSYNEQFF
TGTGCCAGCAGTTCCCCAGGAGCGGGCTCCTACAATGAGCAGTTCTTC
>TRBV18|TRBJ1-4|few|TRBD1
CASSPGTENEKLFF
TGTGCCAGCTCACCAGGGACAGAAAATGAAAAACTGTTTTTT
>TRBV24-1|TRBJ2-5|-|-
CATSDFGETQYF
TGTGCCACCAGTGATTTTGGAGAGACCCAGTACTTC
>TRBV24-1|TRBJ2-2|-|-
CATSIAAAMNTGELFF
TGTGCCACCAGTATCGCGGCAGCCATGAACACCGGGGAGCTGTTTTTT
>TRBV28|TRBJ2-1|few|TRBD1
CASSPTQGGPLDNEQFF
TGTGCCAGCAGTCCTACTCAAGGGGGCCCCTTAGACAATGAGCAGTTCTTC
>TRBV6-5|TRBJ1-4|-|-
CASGVEYNEKLFF
TGTGCCAGCGGGGTTGAGTATAATGAAAAACTGTTTTTT
>TRBV6-1|TRBJ2-7|once|-
CASSELLAVVSEQYF
TGTGCCAGCAGTGAATTATTAGCGGTCGTATCCGAGCAGTACTTC
>TRBV19|TRBJ2-7|once|TRBD1
CASRRDRSSYEQYF
TGTGCCAGTAGGAGGGACAGGAGCTCCTACGAGCAGTACTTC